The rows below give T cell receptor beta chains drawn from one sample of a study of blood T cell repertoires in COVID-19. The assay was immunoSEQ multiplex PCR, and TCRdb's table has in-frame clones only and misses some. The sample shows 250,000 to 300,000 clones, about 86% of them seen only once. The source material was peripheral blood. The receptors derive from a woman in her seventies with COVID-19, enrolled during active disease. CDR3s include the opening cysteine and the closing phenylalanine or tryptophan. Each record gives: CDR3 length, D gene, J gene, V gene, clone size, CDR3 protein, CDR3 DNA. D genes are given only for firm matches. The size of a clone is reported for some rows only, either as once, few or many, or as a class for expanded clones.

length: 11; D: NA; J: TRBJ1-4; V: TRBV5-1; size: NA; CDR3: CASSGARGLFF; DNA: TGCGCCAGCAGCGGGGCCAGGGGCCTTTTTTTT
length: 15; D: TRBD1; J: TRBJ1-1; V: TRBV6-5; size: once; CDR3: CASSYSIGQDTEAFF; DNA: TGTGCCAGCAGTTACTCTATAGGACAGGACACTGAAGCTTTCTTT
length: 15; D: TRBD1; J: TRBJ2-1; V: TRBV19; size: NA; CDR3: CASSGQESSYNEQFF; DNA: TGTGCCAGTAGTGGACAGGAGAGCTCCTACAATGAGCAGTTCTTC
length: 16; D: TRBD2; J: TRBJ2-5; V: TRBV28; size: NA; CDR3: CASSLSLAGAQETQYF; DNA: TGTGCCAGCAGTTTATCTCTAGCGGGGGCACAAGAGACCCAGTACTTC
length: 16; D: NA; J: TRBJ2-6; V: TRBV5-1; size: NA; CDR3: CASTSDGLTGANVLTF; DNA: TGCGCCAGCACCTCGGACGGACTCACTGGGGCCAACGTCCTGACTTTC
length: 13; D: NA; J: TRBJ2-7; V: TRBV5-6; size: once; CDR3: CASSAGLPNEQYF; DNA: TGTGCCAGCAGCGCAGGACTACCCAACGAGCAGTACTTC
length: 15; D: TRBD1; J: TRBJ1-2; V: TRBV10-2; size: NA; CDR3: CASSDWGTEGSGYTF; DNA: TGCGCCAGCAGTGACTGGGGGACAGAAGGTTCTGGCTACACCTTC
length: 12; D: NA; J: TRBJ1-5; V: TRBV19; size: few; CDR3: CASRTGFTPQHF; DNA: TGTGCCAGTAGAACAGGATTTACGCCCCAGCATTTT
length: 14; D: TRBD2; J: TRBJ2-6; V: TRBV29-1; size: NA; CDR3: CSVDRGAGANVLTF; DNA: TGCAGCGTTGATCGGGGGGCTGGGGCCAACGTCCTGACTTTC
length: 10; D: NA; J: TRBJ2-7; V: TRBV11-2; size: NA; CDR3: CATGGPEQYF; DNA: TGTGCCACCGGGGGACCCGAGCAGTACTTC
length: 15; D: TRBD1; J: TRBJ2-3; V: TRBV28; size: NA; CDR3: CASSRDRGGTDTQYF; DNA: TGTGCCAGCAGCCGGGACAGGGGAGGTACAGATACGCAGTATTTT
length: 14; D: TRBD1; J: TRBJ1-1; V: TRBV14; size: NA; CDR3: CASSQSGTGGRAFF; DNA: TGTGCCAGCAGCCAAAGCGGGACAGGGGGCAGGGCTTTCTTT
length: 16; D: TRBD1; J: TRBJ1-1; V: TRBV4-1; size: NA; CDR3: CASSPARGGRDTEAFF; DNA: TGCGCCAGCAGTCCCGCCCGAGGGGGCAGGGACACTGAAGCTTTCTTT
length: 13; D: NA; J: TRBJ2-7; V: TRBV25-1; size: NA; CDR3: CAVGGVIPYEQYF; DNA: TGTGCCGTAGGCGGGGTCATCCCCTACGAGCAGTACTTC
length: 14; D: NA; J: TRBJ1-6; V: TRBV21-1; size: few; CDR3: CASSPAAALSPLHF; DNA: TGTGCCAGCAGCCCCGCGGCAGCTCTTTCACCCCTCCACTTT
length: 15; D: NA; J: TRBJ1-5; V: TRBV5-1; size: NA; CDR3: CASSLEGVLNQPQHF; DNA: TGCGCCAGCAGCTTGGAAGGAGTCCTAAATCAGCCCCAGCATTTT
length: 15; D: TRBD2; J: TRBJ2-1; V: TRBV6-6; size: once; CDR3: CASSSGTSDYNEQFF; DNA: TGTGCCAGCAGTTCGGGGACTAGCGACTACAATGAGCAGTTCTTC
length: 15; D: TRBD2; J: TRBJ2-7; V: TRBV9; size: NA; CDR3: CASSPRLAGEKEQYF; DNA: TGTGCCAGCAGCCCGCGACTAGCGGGGGAGAAAGAGCAGTACTTC
length: 14; D: NA; J: TRBJ1-1; V: TRBV7-9; size: NA; CDR3: CASSSQGGGTEAFF; DNA: TGTGCCAGCAGCTCTCAGGGTGGTGGCACTGAAGCTTTCTTT
length: 17; D: TRBD1; J: TRBJ1-2; V: TRBV7-9; size: NA; CDR3: CASSLWGTAFYLSGYTF; DNA: TGTGCCAGCAGCCTATGGGGGACAGCCTTTTATTTGAGTGGCTACACCTTC
length: 15; D: TRBD1; J: TRBJ2-1; V: TRBV3-1/TRBV3-2; size: NA; CDR3: CASSQGQGIRDEQFF; DNA: TGTGCCAGCAGCCAGGGACAGGGGATAAGGGATGAGCAGTTCTTC
length: 11; D: NA; J: TRBJ2-7; V: TRBV7-2; size: NA; CDR3: CASGHINEQYF; DNA: TGTGCCAGCGGCCATATCAACGAGCAGTACTTC
length: 16; D: TRBD1; J: TRBJ2-2; V: TRBV28; size: NA; CDR3: CASSSRRPTGAGELFF; DNA: TGTGCCAGCAGTTCTCGAAGACCCACAGGGGCCGGGGAGCTGTTTTTT
length: 15; D: NA; J: TRBJ1-2; V: TRBV6-5; size: NA; CDR3: CASSYSFDRHYGYTF; DNA: TGTGCCAGCAGTTACTCGTTTGACAGACACTATGGCTACACCTTC
length: 15; D: TRBD2; J: TRBJ2-2; V: TRBV7-2; size: NA; CDR3: CASRLAGGNTGELFF; DNA: TGTGCCAGCAGGCTAGCGGGGGGGAACACCGGGGAGCTGTTTTTT
length: 15; D: TRBD2; J: TRBJ2-1; V: TRBV2; size: NA; CDR3: CASSPRGGRGNEQFF; DNA: TGTGCCAGCAGCCCGCGGGGGGGCCGCGGCAATGAGCAGTTCTTC
length: 13; D: NA; J: TRBJ2-7; V: TRBV5-6; size: NA; CDR3: CASSRQSADEQYF; DNA: TGTGCCAGCAGCCGTCAGTCGGCGGACGAGCAGTACTTC
length: 11; D: NA; J: TRBJ2-3; V: TRBV7-2; size: NA; CDR3: CASSLSNTQYF; DNA: TGTGCCAGCAGCCTAAGTAATACGCAGTATTTT
length: 14; D: TRBD2; J: TRBJ2-5; V: TRBV5-5; size: once; CDR3: CASSSLRGQETQYF; DNA: TGTGCCAGCAGCTCCCTGCGGGGGCAAGAGACCCAGTACTTC
length: 14; D: NA; J: TRBJ1-5; V: TRBV28; size: NA; CDR3: CASMESGARLPQHF; DNA: TGTGCCAGCATGGAGTCAGGGGCTAGGTTGCCCCAGCATTTT
length: 15; D: TRBD1; J: TRBJ1-1; V: TRBV19; size: once; CDR3: CASSQTGGMDTEAFF; DNA: TGTGCCAGTAGTCAAACAGGGGGCATGGACACTGAAGCTTTCTTT
length: 21; D: TRBD2; J: TRBJ2-3; V: TRBV4-2; size: NA; CDR3: CASSRFSGTAIQRGGADTQYF; DNA: TGTGCCAGCAGCCGGTTTTCCGGGACGGCCATCCAGCGGGGGGGCGCAGATACGCAGTATTTT
length: 19; D: TRBD2; J: TRBJ2-1; V: TRBV2; size: NA; CDR3: CASSGGLAGAIHLYNEQFF; DNA: TGTGCCAGCAGTGGGGGACTAGCGGGGGCCATACATCTTTACAATGAGCAGTTCTTC
length: 16; D: TRBD1; J: TRBJ2-5; V: TRBV5-6; size: NA; CDR3: CASSSADRGPQETQYF; DNA: TGTGCCAGCAGCTCCGCCGACAGGGGGCCCCAAGAGACCCAGTACTTC
length: 22; D: TRBD2; J: TRBJ2-2; V: TRBV9; size: NA; CDR3: CASSVGKGQGLAGVLNTGELFF; DNA: TGTGCCAGCAGCGTAGGCAAGGGCCAGGGACTAGCGGGGGTCTTGAACACCGGGGAGCTGTTTTTT
length: 12; D: TRBD2; J: TRBJ2-1; V: TRBV12-3/TRBV12-4; size: NA; CDR3: CASTLGGNEQFF; DNA: TGTGCCAGCACCCTCGGGGGGAATGAGCAGTTCTTC
length: 13; D: NA; J: TRBJ1-3; V: TRBV3-1/TRBV3-2; size: NA; CDR3: CASSQESGNTIYF; DNA: TGTGCCAGCAGCCAAGAGTCGGGAAACACCATATATTTT
length: 14; D: NA; J: TRBJ1-2; V: TRBV25-1; size: NA; CDR3: CASSDRTDYDGYTF; DNA: TGTGCCAGCAGTGATCGGACGGACTATGATGGCTACACCTTC
length: 14; D: TRBD2; J: TRBJ2-3; V: TRBV28; size: NA; CDR3: CASSPGTSGGHQYF; DNA: TGTGCCAGCAGTCCCGGGACTAGCGGGGGGCATCAGTATTTT